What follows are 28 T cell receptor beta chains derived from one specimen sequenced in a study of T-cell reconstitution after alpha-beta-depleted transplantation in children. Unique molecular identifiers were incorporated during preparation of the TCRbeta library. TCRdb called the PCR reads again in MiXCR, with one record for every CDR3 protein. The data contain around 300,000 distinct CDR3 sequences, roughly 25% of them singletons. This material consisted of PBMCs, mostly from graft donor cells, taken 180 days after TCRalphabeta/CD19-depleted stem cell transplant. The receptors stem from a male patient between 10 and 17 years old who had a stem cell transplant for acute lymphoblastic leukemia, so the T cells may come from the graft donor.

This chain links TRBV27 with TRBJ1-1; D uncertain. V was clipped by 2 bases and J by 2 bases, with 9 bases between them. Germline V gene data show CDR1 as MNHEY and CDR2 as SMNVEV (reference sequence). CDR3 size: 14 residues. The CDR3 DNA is TGTGCCAGCAGTTTAGCCAGCGGTAACACTGAAGCTTTCTTT. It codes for CASSLASGNTEAFF.

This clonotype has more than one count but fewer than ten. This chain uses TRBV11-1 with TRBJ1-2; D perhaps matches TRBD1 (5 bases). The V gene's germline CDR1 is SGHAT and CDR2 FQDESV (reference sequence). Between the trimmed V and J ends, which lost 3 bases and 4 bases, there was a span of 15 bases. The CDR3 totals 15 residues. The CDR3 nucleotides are TGTGCCAGCAGCTTCCGGGCCAGGGATCCCTATGGCTACACCTTC. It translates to CASSFRARDPYGYTF.

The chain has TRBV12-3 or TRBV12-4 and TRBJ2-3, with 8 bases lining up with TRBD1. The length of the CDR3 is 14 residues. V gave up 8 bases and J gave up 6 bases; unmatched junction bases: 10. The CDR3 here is CASPADREVDTQYF. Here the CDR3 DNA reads TGTGCCAGCCCGGCGGACAGGGAGGTGGATACGCAGTATTTT.

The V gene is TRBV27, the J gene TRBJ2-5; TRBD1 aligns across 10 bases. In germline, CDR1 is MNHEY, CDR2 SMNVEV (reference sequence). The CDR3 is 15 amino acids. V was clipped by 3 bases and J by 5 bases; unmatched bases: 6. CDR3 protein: CASSFLGQGLETQYF. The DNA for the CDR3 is TGTGCCAGCAGTTTCTTGGGACAGGGGTTGGAGACCCAGTACTTC.

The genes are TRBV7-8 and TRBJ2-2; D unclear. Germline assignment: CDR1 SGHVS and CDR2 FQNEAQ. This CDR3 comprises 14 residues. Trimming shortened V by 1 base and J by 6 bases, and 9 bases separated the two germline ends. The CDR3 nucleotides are TGTGCCAGCAGCTTAGGATTGGAGTCCGGGGAGCTGTTTTTT. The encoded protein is CASSLGLESGELFF.

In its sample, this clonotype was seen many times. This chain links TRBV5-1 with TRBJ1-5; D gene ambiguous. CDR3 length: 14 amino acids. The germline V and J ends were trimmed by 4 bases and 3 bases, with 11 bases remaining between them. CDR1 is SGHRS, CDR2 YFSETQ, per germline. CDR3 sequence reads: CASSDGLNNQPQHF. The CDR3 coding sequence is TGCGCCAGCAGCGACGGGTTGAACAATCAGCCCCAGCATTTT.

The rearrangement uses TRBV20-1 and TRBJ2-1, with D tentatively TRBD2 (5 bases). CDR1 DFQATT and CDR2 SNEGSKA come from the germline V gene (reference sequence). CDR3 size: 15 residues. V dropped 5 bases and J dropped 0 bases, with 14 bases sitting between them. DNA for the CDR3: TGCAGTGCTCGAGTCCTGGAGGACTCCTACAATGAGCAGTTCTTC. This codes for CSARVLEDSYNEQFF.

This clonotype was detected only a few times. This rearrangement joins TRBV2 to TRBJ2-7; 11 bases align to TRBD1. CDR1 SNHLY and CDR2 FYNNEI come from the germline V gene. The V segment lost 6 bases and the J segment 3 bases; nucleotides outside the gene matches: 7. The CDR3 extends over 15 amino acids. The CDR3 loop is CASRNPGTGGYEQYF. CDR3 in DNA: TGTGCCAGCAGGAATCCGGGGACAGGGGGCTACGAGCAGTACTTC.

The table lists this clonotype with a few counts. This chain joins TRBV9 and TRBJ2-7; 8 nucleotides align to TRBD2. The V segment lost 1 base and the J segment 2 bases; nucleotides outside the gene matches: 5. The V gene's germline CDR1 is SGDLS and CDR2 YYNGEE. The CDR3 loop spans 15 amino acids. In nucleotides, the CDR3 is TGTGCCAGCAGCGTATCCCCGGGAGGGGCCTACGAGCAGTACTTC. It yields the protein CASSVSPGGAYEQYF.

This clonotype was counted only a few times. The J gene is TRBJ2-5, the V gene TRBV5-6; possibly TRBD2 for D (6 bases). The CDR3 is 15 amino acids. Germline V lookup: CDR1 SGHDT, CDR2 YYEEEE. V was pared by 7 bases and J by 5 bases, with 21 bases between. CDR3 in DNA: TGTGCCAGCGAATCGGGAGCAGGGCGCGGGGAGACCCAGTACTTC. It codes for CASESGAGRGETQYF.

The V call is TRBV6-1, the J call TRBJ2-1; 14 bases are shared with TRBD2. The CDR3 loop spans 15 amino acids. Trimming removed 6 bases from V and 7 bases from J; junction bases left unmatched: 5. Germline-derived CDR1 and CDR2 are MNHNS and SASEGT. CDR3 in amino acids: CASREGLAGANEQFF. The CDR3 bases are TGTGCCAGCAGAGAGGGACTAGCGGGGGCTAATGAGCAGTTCTTC.

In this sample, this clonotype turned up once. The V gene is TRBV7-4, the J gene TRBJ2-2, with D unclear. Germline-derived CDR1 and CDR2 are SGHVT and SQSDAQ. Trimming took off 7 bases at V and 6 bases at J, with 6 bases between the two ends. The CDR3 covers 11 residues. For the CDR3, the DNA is TGTGCCAGCATCCCCTCCGGGGAGCTGTTTTTT. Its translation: CASIPSGELFF.

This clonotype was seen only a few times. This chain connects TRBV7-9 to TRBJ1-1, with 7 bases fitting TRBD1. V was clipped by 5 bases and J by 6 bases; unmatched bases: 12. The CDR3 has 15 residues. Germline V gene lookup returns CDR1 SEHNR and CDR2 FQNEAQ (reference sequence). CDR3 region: CASSRQGGIIAEAFF. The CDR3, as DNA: TGTGCCAGCAGCCGACAGGGTGGGATTATCGCTGAAGCTTTCTTT.

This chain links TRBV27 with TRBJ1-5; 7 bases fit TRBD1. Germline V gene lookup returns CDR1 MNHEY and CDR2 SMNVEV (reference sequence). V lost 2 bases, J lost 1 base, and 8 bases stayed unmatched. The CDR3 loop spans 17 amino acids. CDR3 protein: CASSLRERGQSNQPQHF. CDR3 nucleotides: TGTGCCAGCAGTTTACGGGAGAGGGGACAGAGCAATCAGCCCCAGCATTTT.

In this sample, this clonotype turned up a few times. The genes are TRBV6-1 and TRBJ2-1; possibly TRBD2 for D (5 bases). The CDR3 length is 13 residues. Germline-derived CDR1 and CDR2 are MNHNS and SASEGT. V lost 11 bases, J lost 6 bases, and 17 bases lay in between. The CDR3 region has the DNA TGTGCCGAGAGGAGGCTAGATGCCAATGAGCAGTTCTTC. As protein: CAERRLDANEQFF.

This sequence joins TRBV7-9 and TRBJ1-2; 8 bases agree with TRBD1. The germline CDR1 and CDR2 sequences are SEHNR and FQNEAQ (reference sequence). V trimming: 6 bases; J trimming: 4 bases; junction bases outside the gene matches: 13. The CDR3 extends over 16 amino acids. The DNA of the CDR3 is TGTGCCAGCAGTATGGGACAGGCCAAATCGGGCTATGGCTACACCTTC. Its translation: CASSMGQAKSGYGYTF. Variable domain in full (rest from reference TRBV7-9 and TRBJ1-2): DTGVSQNPRHKITKRGQNVTFRCDPISEHNRLYWYRQTLGQGPEFLTYFQNEAQLEKSRLLSDRFSAERPKGSFSTLEIQRTEQGDSAMYLCASSMGQAKSGYGYTFGSGTRLTVV.

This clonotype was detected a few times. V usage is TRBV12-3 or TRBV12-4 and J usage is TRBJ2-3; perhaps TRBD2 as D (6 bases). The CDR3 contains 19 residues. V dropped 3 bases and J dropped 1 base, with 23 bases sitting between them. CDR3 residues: CASSFRGRLLEIRTDTQYF. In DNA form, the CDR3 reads TGTGCCAGCAGTTTTCGGGGGAGGCTCCTCGAGATCCGCACAGATACGCAGTATTTT.

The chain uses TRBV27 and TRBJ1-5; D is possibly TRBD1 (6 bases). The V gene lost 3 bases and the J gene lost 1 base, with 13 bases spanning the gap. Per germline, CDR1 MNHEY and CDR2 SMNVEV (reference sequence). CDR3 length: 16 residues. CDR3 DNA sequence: TGTGCCAGCAGTTTCTTAGGGGGTGGAAGCAATCAGCCCCAGCATTTT. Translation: CASSFLGGGSNQPQHF.

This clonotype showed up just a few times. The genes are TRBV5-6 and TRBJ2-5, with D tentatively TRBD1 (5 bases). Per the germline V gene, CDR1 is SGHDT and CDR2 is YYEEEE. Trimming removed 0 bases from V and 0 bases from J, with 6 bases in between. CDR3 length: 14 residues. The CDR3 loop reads CASSLEGYQETQYF. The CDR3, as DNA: TGTGCCAGCAGCTTGGAGGGGTACCAAGAGACCCAGTACTTC.

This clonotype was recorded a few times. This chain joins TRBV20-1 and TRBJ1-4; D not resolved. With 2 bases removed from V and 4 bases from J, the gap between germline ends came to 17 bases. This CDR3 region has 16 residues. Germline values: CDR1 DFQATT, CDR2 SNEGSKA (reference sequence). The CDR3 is CSARPSRRIFNEKLFF. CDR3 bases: TGCAGTGCTAGACCTTCCCGCCGAATATTTAATGAAAAACTGTTTTTT.

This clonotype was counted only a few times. The CDR3 nucleotides read TGTGCCAGCAGCTTGAGTCTCATCAATGAGCAGTTCTTC. As protein: CASSLSLINEQFF. This chain joins TRBV7-9 and TRBJ2-1; D unresolved. The CDR3 runs to 13 residues. Germline CDR1 and CDR2: SEHNR and FQNEAQ (reference sequence). With 3 bases removed from V and 6 bases from J, the gap between germline ends came to 9 bases.

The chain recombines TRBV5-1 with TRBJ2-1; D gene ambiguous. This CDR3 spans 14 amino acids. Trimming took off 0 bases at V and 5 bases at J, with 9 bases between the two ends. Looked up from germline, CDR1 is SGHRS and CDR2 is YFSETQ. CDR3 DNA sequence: TGCGCCAGCAGCTTGGTTCGGCATAACAATGAGCAGTTCTTC. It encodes CASSLVRHNNEQFF.

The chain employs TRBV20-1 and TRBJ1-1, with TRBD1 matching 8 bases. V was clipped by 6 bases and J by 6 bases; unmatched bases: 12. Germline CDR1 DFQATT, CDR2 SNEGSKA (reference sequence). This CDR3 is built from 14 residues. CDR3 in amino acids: CSAPIRQGKAEAFF. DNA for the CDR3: TGCAGTGCCCCCATAAGACAGGGGAAGGCTGAAGCTTTCTTT.

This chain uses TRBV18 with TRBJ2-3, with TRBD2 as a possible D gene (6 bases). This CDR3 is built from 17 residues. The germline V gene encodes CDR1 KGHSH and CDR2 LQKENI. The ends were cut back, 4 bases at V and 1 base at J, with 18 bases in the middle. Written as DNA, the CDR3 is TGTGCCAGCTCACTGCTCTCTAGCGTATTCGGCACAGATACGCAGTATTTT. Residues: CASSLLSSVFGTDTQYF.

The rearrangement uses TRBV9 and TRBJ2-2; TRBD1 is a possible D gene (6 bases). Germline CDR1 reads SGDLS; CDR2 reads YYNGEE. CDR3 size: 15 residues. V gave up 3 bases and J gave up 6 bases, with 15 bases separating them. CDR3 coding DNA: TGTGCCAGCAGCGCGACCCCGTACAGGGCCGGGGAGCTGTTTTTT. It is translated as CASSATPYRAGELFF.

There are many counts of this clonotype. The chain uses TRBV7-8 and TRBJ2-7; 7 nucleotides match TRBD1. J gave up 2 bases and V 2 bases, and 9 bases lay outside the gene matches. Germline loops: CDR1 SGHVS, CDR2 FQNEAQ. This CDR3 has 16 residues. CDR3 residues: CASSLNKGTATYEQYF. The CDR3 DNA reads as TGTGCCAGCAGCTTAAATAAGGGGACAGCCACCTACGAGCAGTACTTC.

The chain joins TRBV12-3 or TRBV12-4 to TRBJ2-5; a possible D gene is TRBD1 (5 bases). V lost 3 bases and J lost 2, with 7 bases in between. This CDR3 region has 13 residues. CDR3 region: CASSFDRQETQYF. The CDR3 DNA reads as TGTGCCAGCAGTTTCGACAGACAAGAGACCCAGTACTTC.

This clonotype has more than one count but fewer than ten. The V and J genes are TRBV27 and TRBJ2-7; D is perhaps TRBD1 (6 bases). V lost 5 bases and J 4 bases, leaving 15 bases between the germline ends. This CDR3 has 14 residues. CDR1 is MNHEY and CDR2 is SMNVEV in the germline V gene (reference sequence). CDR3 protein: CASSLTGTLYEQYF. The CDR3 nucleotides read TGTGCCAGCAGTCTGACCGGGACACTTTACGAGCAGTACTTC.